Reported below is one TCR beta chain. No antigen is known for it. This record comes from a study of cytotoxic CD8 clonotypes in ibrutinib-treated CLL. Across the study: Of a cohort that held around 10 relapsed/refractory and over 14 treatment-naive patients, some 17 were IGHV unmutated. With a range of 6 to 36, the median treatment time before response samples were taken was approximately twelve months. After median around 5.5 years, roughly 14 stayed in remission, some twelve progressed; responses about 24 partial, 2 complete.

The V and J ends lost 4 bases and 8 bases respectively, with 13 bases between them. The CDR3 contains 13 residues. The germline CDR1 and CDR2 sequences are LNHDA and SQIVND (reference sequence). Study conclusions and caveats: In sustained-remission versus progressing patients, sampling times differed.

This table comes from immunoSEQ multiplex PCR, and its TCRdb copy is limited to in-frame clones, with some not included. The repertoire includes 150,000 or so clones, approximately 80% of them detected once, and approximately 7.6% sits in the top ten. The material was PBMCs, obtained after 36 months of ibrutinib treatment. This receptor was identified in a human donor with chronic lymphocytic leukemia. The chain carries TRBV19 and TRBJ2-3, with a weak D call TRBD1 (6 bases). The CDR3 protein is CASSSKQGPTQYF. The CDR3 DNA reads TGTGCCAGTAGTAGTAAACAGGGACCTACGCAGTATTTT.